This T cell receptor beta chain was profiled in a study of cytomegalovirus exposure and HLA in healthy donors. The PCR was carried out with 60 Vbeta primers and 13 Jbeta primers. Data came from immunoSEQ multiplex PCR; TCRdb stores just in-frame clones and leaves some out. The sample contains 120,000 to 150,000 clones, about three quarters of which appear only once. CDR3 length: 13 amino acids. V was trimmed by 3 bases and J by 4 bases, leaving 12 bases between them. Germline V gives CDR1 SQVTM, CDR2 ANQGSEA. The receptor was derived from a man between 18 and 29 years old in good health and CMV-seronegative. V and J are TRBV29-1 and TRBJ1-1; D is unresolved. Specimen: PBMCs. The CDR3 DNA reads TGCAGCGTTGAGGCCGGTGCGGGCACTGAAGCTTTCTTT. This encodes CSVEAGAGTEAFF.